This T cell receptor (beta chain) was documented in a study of T cell responses to AZD1222 COVID-19 vaccine. Produced via immunoSEQ multiplex PCR; TCRdb's table is partial and in-frame only. Of under 300,000 clones listed, over 90% are singletons. J gave up 5 bases and V 4 bases, and 11 bases lay outside the gene matches. The CDR3 is 16 amino acids. The germline V gene has CDR1 MNHEY and CDR2 SVGAGI. The clonotype originates from an adult in good health. The sample consisted of peripheral blood, taken on day 0 of AZD1222 vaccination. V is TRBV6-5 and J is TRBJ2-3, with TRBD2 identical over 8 bases. CDR3 sequence (DNA): TGTGCCAGCAGTTTCCAGCGGGGGCCACCGGGAGATACGCAGTATTTT. Protein sequence: CASSFQRGPPGDTQYF.